This T cell receptor (beta chain) is from a study of blood T cell repertoires in COVID-19. Study details: COVID-19 samples collected from the United States, Italy and Spain covered acute and convalescent phases. PBMCs, B-cell-depleted T cells, or T cells were the source of the cDNA or gDNA that made up the material.

Patients in Seattle were enrolled during active infection, then followed longitudinally. In the original processing: Researchers report that nucleated cell counts were estimated from reference gene primer amplification. Assay used: immunoSEQ multiplex PCR; TCRdb lists only in-frame clones, some missing. That table gives V, J and clone size, and the DNA gave D and trimming. The table has 100,000 to 150,000 clones, about 89% seen once. Sequencing used peripheral blood. The receptor's source is a woman between 65 and 79 years old with COVID-19, enrolled during active disease.

CDR3 nucleotides: TGTGCCAGCAGCGTAGAACAGATGAACACTGAAGCTTTCTTT. It yields the protein CASSVEQMNTEAFF. The chain uses TRBV9 and TRBJ1-1; D is unresolved. The ends were cut back, 0 bases at V and 0 bases at J, with 6 bases in the middle. Per germline, CDR1 SGDLS and CDR2 YYNGEE. This CDR3 is 14 amino acids long.